Listed below are T cell receptor beta chains from one sample, sequenced in a study of cytomegalovirus exposure and HLA in healthy donors. The assay was immunoSEQ multiplex PCR, and TCRdb's table has in-frame clones only and misses some. This sample has 95,000 to 150,000 clones, with 65% to 80% found just once. Sequencing was performed on PBMCs. All receptors come from a man between 60 and 70 years old in good health and CMV-seropositive. The CDR3 runs from the conserved cysteine through the conserved F or W. A D gene is named only where the DNA matches it firmly. Where a row states a size, it is once, few, many or the class of an expanded clone; other rows omit it.

d_gene	v_gene	j_gene	abundance	CDR3nt	CDR3aa
TRBD2	TRBV7-7	TRBJ2-5	NA	TGTGCCAGCAGCTTACGGGCTAGCGGGGGAGGTATGGAGACCCAGTACTTC	CASSLRASGGGMETQYF
TRBD1	TRBV4-2	TRBJ2-7	once	TGTGCCAGCAGCCAAGATCCGACAGGGGCAAGCGAGCAGTACTTC	CASSQDPTGASEQYF
NA	TRBV29-1	TRBJ1-1	NA	TGCAGCGGGGGGGACGTTCCGGTGACTGAAGCTTTCTTT	CSGGDVPVTEAFF
TRBD1	TRBV6-1	TRBJ1-2	NA	TGTGCCAGCAGTTCTGACAGGGGAAGTGGCTACACCTTC	CASSSDRGSGYTF
NA	TRBV4-2	TRBJ1-2	NA	TGTGCCAGCAGCCAGAGCGGGAGCCTAGGCTATGTCTACACCTTC	CASSQSGSLGYVYTF
NA	TRBV9	TRBJ2-7	few	TGTGCCAGCAGCGTAGAGAAGCAGGGGCCTACGAGGGAGCAGTACTTC	CASSVEKQGPTREQYF
NA	TRBV5-1	TRBJ1-3	NA	TGCGCCAGCAGCTACAGGGTTGGAAACACCATATATTTT	CASSYRVGNTIYF
NA	TRBV4-2	TRBJ1-2	NA	TGTGCCAGCAGCCAAGTGGCAGATGGAGCCGACGGCTACACCTTC	CASSQVADGADGYTF
TRBD2	TRBV5-1	TRBJ2-7	NA	TGCGCCAGCACCCCCGACCCTAGCGGGGGACTCTACGAGCAGTACTTC	CASTPDPSGGLYEQYF
TRBD2	TRBV25-1	TRBJ2-5	once	TGTGCCAGCAGTGTAGGCTTCGGGAGGCTTGGGGAGACCCAGTACTTC	CASSVGFGRLGETQYF
NA	TRBV11-2	TRBJ2-3	NA	TGTGCCAGCAGCTTTATACAGGGACCTTACACAGATACGCAGTATTTT	CASSFIQGPYTDTQYF
NA	TRBV10-1	TRBJ1-3	NA	TGCGCCAGCACCGTTAGCCCTCAGATCTCTGGAAACACCATATATTTT	CASTVSPQISGNTIYF
NA	TRBV7-9	TRBJ2-7	once	TGTGCCAGCAAGGGGACACTCTCCTACGAGCAGTACTTC	CASKGTLSYEQYF
NA	TRBV6-6	TRBJ2-1	NA	TGTGCCGGGAGGGGGGAGTGGTCCAATGAGCAGTTCTTC	CAGRGEWSNEQFF
NA	TRBV19	TRBJ1-4	NA	TGTGCCAGTACCGCCGGGACACCTTTCCCCAATGAAAAACTGTTTTTT	CASTAGTPFPNEKLFF
NA	TRBV9	TRBJ1-1	NA	TGTGCCAGCAGCAAACAGGTGAACACTGAAGCTTTCTTT	CASSKQVNTEAFF